The clone carrying this TCR beta chain was observed a single time. This sample is part of a study of blood T cell repertoires in COVID-19. Study information: The origin of the acute and convalescent COVID-19 samples was the United States, Italy and Spain. The analysed material was cDNA or gDNA that came from T cells, B-cell-depleted T cells, or PBMCs.

Per the authors' pipeline: Estimation of nucleated cell counts relied on the amplification of reference gene primers. TCRdb's copy holds only in-frame clones and misses some; the assay was immunoSEQ multiplex PCR. V and J calls and clone size are given by that table; D and trimming were obtained from the DNA. The table has 120,000 or so clones, 69% seen once. The germline V gene has CDR1 MNHEY and CDR2 SMNVEV (reference sequence). The length of the CDR3 is 15 residues. V lost 5 bases, J lost 6 bases, and 19 bases lay in between. The receptor comes from a woman in her seventies with acute or convalescent COVID-19. The sequencing input was peripheral blood. The chain is built from TRBV27 and TRBJ1-2; D is unresolved. The CDR3 bases are TGTGCCAGCAGTCTCGCAGAGGGCGGGTTGAATGGCTACACCTTC. Encoded protein: CASSLAEGGLNGYTF.